This T cell receptor (beta chain) originates from a study of blood T cell repertoires in COVID-19. Study at large: The study drew acute and convalescent COVID-19 samples from the United States, Italy and Spain. Sample material is recorded as cDNA or gDNA derived from T cells, B-cell-depleted T cells, or PBMCs.

In the original workflow: Nucleated cell counts were estimated from reference gene primer amplification. Clones were sequenced by immunoSEQ multiplex PCR, and TCRdb holds only the in-frame ones, with some missing. The V and J calls and clone size were taken over from that table, and D and trimming were inferred from the DNA. The data contain 95,000 to 100,000 clones, 79% of them singletons. The CDR3 loop spans 12 amino acids. V lost 7 bases and J 5 bases, leaving 14 bases between the germline ends. CDR1 is SQVTM, CDR2 ANQGSEA, per germline. The gene calls are TRBV29-1 and TRBJ1-1; possibly TRBD1 for D (6 bases). The sample taken for sequencing was peripheral blood. The sequence was obtained from a woman at least 80 years old with active or convalescent COVID-19. The CDR3 reads CSANRDFTEAFF. The CDR3 region has the DNA TGCAGCGCCAACAGGGATTTTACTGAAGCTTTCTTT.